A selection of T cell receptor beta chains follows, all from one sample in a study of control samples from healthy donors and cancer patients. Measured with immunoSEQ multiplex PCR; TCRdb has only the in-frame clones, and not every one. This sample has about 180,000 clones, with 80% to 95% found just once. The sample taken for sequencing was blood. These receptors all stem from a woman between 35 and 50 years old in good health. Both conserved end residues are part of each CDR3. The order of the fields is clone size, D gene, J gene, V gene, CDR3 DNA, CDR3 protein. The D gene is left open where the match is weak. The size entry is marked missing in some rows and otherwise reads once, few, many or a size class.

. . TRBJ2-3 TRBV28 TGTGCCAGCAGTTCTCTCCCAGATACGCAGTATTTT CASSSLPDTQYF
. . TRBJ1-1 TRBV12-3/TRBV12-4 TGTGCCAGCAGCCCAGGGGTCACTGAAGCTTTCTTT CASSPGVTEAFF
. TRBD2 TRBJ2-3 TRBV10-1 TGCGCCAGCAGCCCAGCGGGGGGGTCGAAAGATACGCAGTATTTT CASSPAGGSKDTQYF
. . TRBJ2-7 TRBV10-3 TGTGCCATCAGTGACCAGGGGCCCTCCTACGAGCAGTACTTC CAISDQGPSYEQYF
. TRBD1 TRBJ2-3 TRBV14 TGTGCCAGCAGCCAACCCACAGGGGGCGCGTCAGATACGCAGTATTTT CASSQPTGGASDTQYF
. TRBD2 TRBJ2-1 TRBV5-4 TGTGCCAGCAGCCCTACTAGCGGGGGGGGCGTCCATGAGCAGTTCTTC CASSPTSGGGVHEQFF
. TRBD1 TRBJ2-1 TRBV6-1 TGTGCCAGCAGTGAATTCCAGGGGGACAGTGAGCAGTTCTTC CASSEFQGDSEQFF
. . TRBJ1-3 TRBV7-8 TGTGCCAGCAGCTTAGGGGGTTTGGGGGGGAACACCATATATTTT CASSLGGLGGNTIYF
. . TRBJ2-3 TRBV5-1 TGCGCCAGCAGCTTCACAGGCGGGAGCACAGATACGCAGTATTTT CASSFTGGSTDTQYF
. . TRBJ2-5 TRBV2 TGTGCCAGCAGTGAAGACGGGACCCCGACCCAGACCCAGTACTTC CASSEDGTPTQTQYF
. TRBD2 TRBJ2-2 TRBV5-4 TGTGCCAGCAGCTTCGTAGCGGGGGGGTATACCGGGGAGCTGTTTTTT CASSFVAGGYTGELFF
. TRBD1 TRBJ1-5 TRBV7-2 TGTGCCAGCAGCCCGGGACAGGGTATGAATCAGCCCCAGCATTTT CASSPGQGMNQPQHF
. TRBD1 TRBJ2-1 TRBV2 TGTGCCAGCAGTCGGGACAGGGAAGGCGATGAGCAGTTCTTC CASSRDREGDEQFF
. . TRBJ2-2 TRBV5-1 TGCGCCAGCAGCTTGATCCCACCCGGGGAGCTGTTTTTT CASSLIPPGELFF
. . TRBJ2-7 TRBV12-3/TRBV12-4 TGTGCCAGCAGTTTTAAAAAGCAGTACTTC CASSFKKQYF
. . TRBJ1-1 TRBV3-1/TRBV3-2 TGTGCCAGCAGCCAAGATCAGGGGAACACTGAAGCTTTCTTT CASSQDQGNTEAFF
. . TRBJ1-4 TRBV7-9 TGTGCCAGCAGCTTAGGAGGGTCTAATGAAAAACTGTTTTTT CASSLGGSNEKLFF
. . TRBJ1-6 TRBV7-8 TGTGCCAGCAGCTTAGACACGAATTCACCCCTCCACTTT CASSLDTNSPLHF
. TRBD2 TRBJ2-2 TRBV19 TGTGCCAGTAGTATCCCCGCGCGGGGGTTCGCCGGGGAGCTGTTTTTT CASSIPARGFAGELFF
once . TRBJ2-1 TRBV19 TGTGCCAGTAGTCCTTTCCTGGGGAATGAGCAGTTCTTC CASSPFLGNEQFF
. . TRBJ1-6 TRBV12-2 TGTGCAAGTCGCCCAGCCCGTTTCTATAATTCACCCCTCCACTTT CASRPARFYNSPLHF
. . TRBJ2-1 TRBV6-5 TGTGCCAGCAGCACCGGGGGGCCCAATGAGCAGTTCTTC CASSTGGPNEQFF
. . TRBJ1-2 TRBV18 TGTGCCAGCTCACCGGCACAGGGCAGCTACACCTTC CASSPAQGSYTF
. TRBD1 TRBJ1-2 TRBV7-6 TGTGCCAGCAGCTTAGGGGACAGCTATGGCTACACCTTC CASSLGDSYGYTF
. . TRBJ2-7 TRBV6-5 TGTGCCAGTTTCACGGCCCCCGGAAACGAGCAGTACTTC CASFTAPGNEQYF
once . TRBJ1-2 TRBV19 TGTGCCAGTACCGATGCAGTCGGCTACACCTTC CASTDAVGYTF
once . TRBJ2-6 TRBV24-1 TGTGCCACCAGTGATTATAACTCTGGGGCCAACGTCCTGACTTTC CATSDYNSGANVLTF
. . TRBJ2-7 TRBV27 TGTGCCAGCAGTTTACGGGGGGCCTTATCCTACGAGCAGTACTTC CASSLRGALSYEQYF
. . TRBJ1-1 TRBV19 TGTGCCAGTAGCCACTCCAACCGAAACACTGAAGCTTTCTTT CASSHSNRNTEAFF
once TRBD1 TRBJ1-2 TRBV15 TGTGCCACCAGCAGAGATCTGGGGACAGGCTATGGCTACACCTTC CATSRDLGTGYGYTF
. . TRBJ1-6 TRBV10-1 TGCGCCAGCAGAATTAGGGTACCCCTCCACTTT CASRIRVPLHF